Below, 3 T cell receptor beta chains from the same sample are listed, as sequenced in a study of OX40 agonist ivuxolimab in advanced cancers. Sequenced by immunoSEQ multiplex PCR; TCRdb stores in-frame clones only, minus some. The repertoire holds tens of thousands of clones, 87% seen once, with about 0.38% in the top ten. This specimen consisted of CD4+ or CD8+ T cells sorted from blood, obtained in a trial of the OX40 agonist ivuxolimab. All receptors come from an adult with an advanced solid tumor such as melanoma, head and neck, liver or kidney cancer.

The rearrangement links TRBV10-3 to TRBJ2-2; weak D call: TRBD2 (5 bases). V was trimmed by 9 bases and J by 2 bases, leaving 13 bases between them. This CDR3 has 14 amino acids. Germline CDR1 is ENHRY and CDR2 is SYGVKD. For the CDR3, the DNA is TGTGCCATTACTTGGACGGGAAACACCGGGGAGCTGTTTTTT. Encoded protein: CAITWTGNTGELFF.

This clone was observed a single time. The rearrangement uses TRBV5-4 and TRBJ2-5, with D perhaps given as TRBD1 or TRBD2 (6 bases each). Judging by the DNA end, TRBJ2-7 fits better; the J call may be wrong. Germline CDR1 is SGHNT and CDR2 is YYREEE (reference sequence). The CDR3 is 14 residues long. CDR3 nucleotide sequence: TGTGCCAGCAGTCCGACGGGGGCGCGTTACGAGCAGTACTTC. Protein: CASSPTGARYEQYF.

The chain combines TRBV7-9 with TRBJ1-2, with D possibly being TRBD1 (6 bases). The CDR3 covers 14 residues. The V and J ends lost 7 bases and 0 bases respectively, with 12 bases between them. Germline loops: CDR1 SEHNR, CDR2 FQNEAQ (reference sequence). The CDR3 DNA is TGTGCCAGCACCCGGGACATGCCTAACTATGGCTACACCTTC. Translated: CASTRDMPNYGYTF.